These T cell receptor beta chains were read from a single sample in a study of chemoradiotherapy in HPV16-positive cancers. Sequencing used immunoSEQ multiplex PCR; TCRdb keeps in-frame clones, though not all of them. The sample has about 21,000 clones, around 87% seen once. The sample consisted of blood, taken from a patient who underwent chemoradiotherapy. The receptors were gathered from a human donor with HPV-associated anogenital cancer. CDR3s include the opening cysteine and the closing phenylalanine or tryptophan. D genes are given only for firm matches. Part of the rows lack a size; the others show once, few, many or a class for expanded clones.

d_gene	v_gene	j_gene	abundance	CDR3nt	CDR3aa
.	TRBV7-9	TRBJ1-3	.	TGTGCCAGCAGCTTAGAAGGGGCCTACACCATATATTTT	CASSLEGAYTIYF
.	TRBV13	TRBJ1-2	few	TGTGCCAGCAGCTTAGTGTGGGCTGGCTACACCTTC	CASSLVWAGYTF
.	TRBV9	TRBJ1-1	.	TGTGCCAGCAGCGTAGGGAACACGTATGAAGCTTTCTTT	CASSVGNTYEAFF
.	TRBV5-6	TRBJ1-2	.	TGTGCCAGCAGCCCAATTACCACTAACTATGGCTACACCTTC	CASSPITTNYGYTF
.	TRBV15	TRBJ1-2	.	TGTGCCACCAGCAGAGATGGAGCAGATCGCCTCTATGGCTACACCTTC	CATSRDGADRLYGYTF
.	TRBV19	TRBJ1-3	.	TGTGCCAGTAGTATCGCCCCCTACTCTGGAAACACCATATATTTT	CASSIAPYSGNTIYF
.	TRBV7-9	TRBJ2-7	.	TGTGCCAGCAGCTCAGGGGGGTCCTACGAGCAGTACTTC	CASSSGGSYEQYF
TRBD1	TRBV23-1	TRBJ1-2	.	TGCGCCAGCACAGACAGGGGGCGAGACTATGGCTACACCTTC	CASTDRGRDYGYTF
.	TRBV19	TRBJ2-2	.	TGTGCCAGTAGTATAGATCGGGGAATCACCGGGGAGCTGTTTTTT	CASSIDRGITGELFF
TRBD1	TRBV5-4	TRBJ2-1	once	TGTGCCAGCAGCTTGGACAGGGGCTCCTACAATGAGCAGTTCTTC	CASSLDRGSYNEQFF
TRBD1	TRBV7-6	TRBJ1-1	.	TGTGCCAGCAGACCCGGGACAGGGCAAGGCACTGAAGCTTTCTTT	CASRPGTGQGTEAFF
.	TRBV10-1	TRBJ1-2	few	TGCGCCAGCAGTGAGCAAGGGAATAGCGGCTACACCTTC	CASSEQGNSGYTF
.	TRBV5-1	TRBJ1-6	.	TGCGCCAGCAGCTTGGTTTCTTCCACCGGTAGCTCCTATAATTCACCCCTCCACTTT	CASSLVSSTGSSYNSPLHF
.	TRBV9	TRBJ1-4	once	TGTGCCAGCAGCGCAGACAGTAGTACTAATGAAAAACTGTTTTTT	CASSADSSTNEKLFF
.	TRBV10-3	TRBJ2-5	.	TGTGCCATCAGTGAGTTCGGAACGAAGGAGACCCAGTACTTC	CAISEFGTKETQYF
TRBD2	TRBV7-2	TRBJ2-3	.	TGTGCCAGCAGCTACCGGGCTAGCGGAACAGATACGCAGTATTTT	CASSYRASGTDTQYF
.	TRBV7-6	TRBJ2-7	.	TGTGCCAGCAGCTTAGGAATCGGGAAAACCTCCTACGAGCAGTACTTC	CASSLGIGKTSYEQYF
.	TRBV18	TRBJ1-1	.	TGTGCCAGCTCACCACCGGGGGGAATAGGGACTGAAGCTTTCTTT	CASSPPGGIGTEAFF
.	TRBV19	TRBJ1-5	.	TGTGCCAGTAGTATCTGGTCCTTATCCAATCAGCCCCAGCATTTT	CASSIWSLSNQPQHF
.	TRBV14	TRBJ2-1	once	TGTGCCAGCAGCCAGACTAGGGGGTCGCACAATGAGCAGTTCTTC	CASSQTRGSHNEQFF
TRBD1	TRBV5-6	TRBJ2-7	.	TGTGCCAGCATCGCCTCAAGGGACAGGGGCCTTTCAAGCTCCTACGAGCAGTACTTC	CASIASRDRGLSSSYEQYF
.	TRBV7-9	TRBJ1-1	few	TGTGCCAGCAGCGTCCCATTCCGGGCGAACACTGAAGCTTTCTTT	CASSVPFRANTEAFF
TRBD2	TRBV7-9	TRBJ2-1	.	TGTGCCAGCAGCTTTACTAGCGGGTTCAATGAGCAGTTCTTC	CASSFTSGFNEQFF
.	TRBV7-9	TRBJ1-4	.	TGTGCCAGCAGCCTATCTTCGTCTAATGAAAAACTGTTTTTT	CASSLSSSNEKLFF
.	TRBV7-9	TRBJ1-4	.	TGTGCCAGCAGCTTGGGGGGGACAAATGAAAAACTGTTTTTT	CASSLGGTNEKLFF
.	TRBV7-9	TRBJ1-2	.	TGTGCCAGCAGCGCAGACACCACTAACTATGGCTACACCTTC	CASSADTTNYGYTF
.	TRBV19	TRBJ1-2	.	TGTGCCAGTACTCCTCGGGACAAGGCGGGCTACACCTTC	CASTPRDKAGYTF
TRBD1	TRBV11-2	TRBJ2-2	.	TGTGCCAGCAGCTTGCAGGGGACAGACACCGGGGAGCTGTTTTTT	CASSLQGTDTGELFF
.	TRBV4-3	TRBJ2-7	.	TGCGCCAGCAGCCTTTGGACGGGGGGCCCCGGGGGCGAGCAGTACTTC	CASSLWTGGPGGEQYF
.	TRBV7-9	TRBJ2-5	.	TGTGCCAGCAGCCTCGCGCCGGGACACGACCAAGAGACCCAGTACTTC	CASSLAPGHDQETQYF
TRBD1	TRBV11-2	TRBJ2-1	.	TGTGCCAGCAGAACAGGGGGCGCTTTTTCTGATGAGCAGTTCTTC	CASRTGGAFSDEQFF
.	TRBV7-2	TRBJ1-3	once	TGTGCCAGCAGCCATTTTCCGGGGGCTTCTGGAAACACCATATATTTT	CASSHFPGASGNTIYF
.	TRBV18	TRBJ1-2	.	TGTGCCAGCTCACTGGGACGGGAGTATGGCTACACCTTC	CASSLGREYGYTF
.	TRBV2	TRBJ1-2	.	TGTGCCAGGGACGCCGGGTATGGCTACACCTTC	CARDAGYGYTF
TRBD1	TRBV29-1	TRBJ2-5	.	TGCAGCGTTGGTCTTGGACAGGGGAGGGAGACCCAGTACTTC	CSVGLGQGRETQYF
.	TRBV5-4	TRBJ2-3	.	TGTGCCAGCAGATCAGCGGGTAGCACAGATACGCAGTATTTT	CASRSAGSTDTQYF
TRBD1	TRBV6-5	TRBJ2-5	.	TGTGCCAGCAGGGCCGGGACAGGGATGGTAGAGACCCAGTACTTC	CASRAGTGMVETQYF
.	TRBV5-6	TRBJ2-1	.	TGTGCCAGCAGCTTGGTTGGGGATGAGCAGTTCTTC	CASSLVGDEQFF
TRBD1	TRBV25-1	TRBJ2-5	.	TGTGCCAGCAGTCCCGGGACAGGGGGCGGAGAGACCCAGTACTTC	CASSPGTGGGETQYF
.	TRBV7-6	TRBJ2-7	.	TGTGCCAGCAGCTCCCAGTACGAGCAGTACTTC	CASSSQYEQYF
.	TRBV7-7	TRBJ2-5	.	TGTGCTAGCAGCTTAGCGCCCCAGCTCGAGACCCAGTACTTC	CASSLAPQLETQYF
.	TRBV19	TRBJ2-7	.	TGTGCCAGTGGAAGGGGGGACTACGAGCAGTACTTC	CASGRGDYEQYF
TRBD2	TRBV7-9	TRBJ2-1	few	TGTGCCAGCAGCCCACTAGCGGTGAATGAGCAGTTCTTC	CASSPLAVNEQFF
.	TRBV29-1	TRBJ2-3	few	TGCAGCGTTAGCTTCACAGATACGCAGTATTTT	CSVSFTDTQYF